This T cell receptor (beta chain) was observed in a study of metastatic and nonmetastatic thyroid tumors. Study-wide background: Comparison of repertoires was carried out across blood and tumor or nodule tissue from malignant and benign thyroid patients. Broader study findings: Malignant thyroid tumors reportedly exceeded benign nodules significantly in TCR beta diversity, with the difference appearing in blood and tumor.

TCRdb redid the clone calls on the PCR reads using MiXCR. The table records about 4,100 clones, 30% to 45% of them present only once. Thyroid surgery was preceded by no treatment in any patient. J was trimmed by 6 bases and V by 3 bases; bases with no gene match: 5. The CDR3 extends over 14 amino acids. The germline V gene encodes CDR1 MRHNA and CDR2 SNTAGT. Details on this clone: Its target is not known.

The chain employs TRBV6-4 and TRBJ2-1; 7 nucleotides line up with TRBD2. This sequence was found in a male donor with papillary thyroid cancer or a benign thyroid nodule (not recorded which). Some clones in this sample may be carry-over from other donors' samples. The source material was adjacent normal tissue. DNA of the CDR3: TGTGCCAGCAGTGAAGCGTCTAGCGGCAATGAGCAGTTCTTC. Residues: CASSEASSGNEQFF.